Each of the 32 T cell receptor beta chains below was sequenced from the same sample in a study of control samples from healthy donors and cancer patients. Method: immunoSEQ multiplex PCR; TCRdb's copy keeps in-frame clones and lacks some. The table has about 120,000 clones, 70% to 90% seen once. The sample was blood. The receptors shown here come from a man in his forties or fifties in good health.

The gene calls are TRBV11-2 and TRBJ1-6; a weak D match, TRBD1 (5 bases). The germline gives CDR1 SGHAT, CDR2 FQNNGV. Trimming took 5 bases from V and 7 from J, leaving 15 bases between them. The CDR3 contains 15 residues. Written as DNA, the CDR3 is TGTGCCAGCAGCGCAAGGGGTTATCGGAATTCACCCCTCCACTTT. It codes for CASSARGYRNSPLHF.

CDR3 coding DNA: TGTGCCAGTAGTCTTACAGGGGGCAACCCCTCTGGGGCCAACGTCCTGACTTTC. It encodes CASSLTGGNPSGANVLTF. This chain joins TRBV19 and TRBJ2-6; 9 bases fit TRBD1. The CDR3 consists of 18 residues. V shed 5 bases and J 0 bases; nucleotides not matched to a gene: 8. Germline loops: CDR1 LNHDA, CDR2 SQIVND (reference sequence).

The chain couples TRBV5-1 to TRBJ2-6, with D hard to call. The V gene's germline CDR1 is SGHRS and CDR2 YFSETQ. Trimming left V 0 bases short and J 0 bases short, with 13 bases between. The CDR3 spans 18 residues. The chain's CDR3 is CASSLADPPNSGANVLTF. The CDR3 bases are TGCGCCAGCAGCTTGGCCGACCCACCGAACTCTGGGGCCAACGTCCTGACTTTC. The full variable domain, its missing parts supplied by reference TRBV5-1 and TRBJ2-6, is KAGVTQTPRYLIKTRGQQVTLSCSPISGHRSVSWYQQTPGQGLQFLFEYFSETQRNKGNFPGRFSGRQFSNSRSEMNVSTLELGDSALYLCASSLADPPNSGANVLTFGAGSRLTVL.

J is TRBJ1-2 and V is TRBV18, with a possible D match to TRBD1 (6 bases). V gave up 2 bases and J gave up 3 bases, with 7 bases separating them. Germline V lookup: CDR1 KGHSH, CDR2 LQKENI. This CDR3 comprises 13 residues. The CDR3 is CASSPRTDYGYTF. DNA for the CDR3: TGTGCCAGCTCACCAAGGACAGACTATGGCTACACCTTC.

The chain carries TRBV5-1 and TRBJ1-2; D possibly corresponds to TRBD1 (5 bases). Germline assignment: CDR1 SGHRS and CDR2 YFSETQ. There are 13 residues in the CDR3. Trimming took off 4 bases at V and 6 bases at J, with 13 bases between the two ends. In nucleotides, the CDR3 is TGCGCCAGCAGCCGTGGGACCCCCGATGGCTACACCTTC. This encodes CASSRGTPDGYTF. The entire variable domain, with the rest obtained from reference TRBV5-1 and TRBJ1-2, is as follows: KAGVTQTPRYLIKTRGQQVTLSCSPISGHRSVSWYQQTPGQGLQFLFEYFSETQRNKGNFPGRFSGRQFSNSRSEMNVSTLELGDSALYLCASSRGTPDGYTFGSGTRLTVV.

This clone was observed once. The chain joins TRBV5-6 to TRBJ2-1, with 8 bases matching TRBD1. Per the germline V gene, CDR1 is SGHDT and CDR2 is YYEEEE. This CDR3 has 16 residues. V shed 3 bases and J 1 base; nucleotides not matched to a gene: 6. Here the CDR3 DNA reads TGTGCCAGCAGCTCAATCGGACAGGGTTCCTACAATGAGCAGTTCTTC. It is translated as CASSSIGQGSYNEQFF.

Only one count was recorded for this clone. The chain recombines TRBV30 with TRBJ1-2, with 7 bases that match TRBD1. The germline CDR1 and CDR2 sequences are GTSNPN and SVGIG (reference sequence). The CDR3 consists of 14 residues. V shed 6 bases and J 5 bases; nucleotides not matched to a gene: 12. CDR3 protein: CACSPQGTLYGYTF. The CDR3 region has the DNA TGTGCCTGCTCCCCACAGGGGACACTGTATGGCTACACCTTC.

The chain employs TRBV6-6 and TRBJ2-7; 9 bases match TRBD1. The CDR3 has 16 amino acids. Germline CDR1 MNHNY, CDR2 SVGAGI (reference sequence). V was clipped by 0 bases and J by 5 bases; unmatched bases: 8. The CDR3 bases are TGTGCCAGCAGTTACTCGACGGGACAGGGAGGCCACGAGCAGTACTTC. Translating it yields CASSYSTGQGGHEQYF.

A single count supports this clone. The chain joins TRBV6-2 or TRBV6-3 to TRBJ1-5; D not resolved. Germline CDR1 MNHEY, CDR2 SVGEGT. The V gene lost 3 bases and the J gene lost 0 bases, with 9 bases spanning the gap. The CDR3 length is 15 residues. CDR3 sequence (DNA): TGTGCCAGCAGTTATGAGGGATTTAGCAATCAGCCCCAGCATTTT. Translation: CASSYEGFSNQPQHF.

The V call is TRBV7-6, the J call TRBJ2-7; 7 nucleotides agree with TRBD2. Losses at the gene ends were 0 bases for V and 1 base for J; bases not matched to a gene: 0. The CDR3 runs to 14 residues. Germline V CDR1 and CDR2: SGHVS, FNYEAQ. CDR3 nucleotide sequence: TGTGCCAGCAGCTTAGCGGGGGGGTCCTACGAGCAGTACTTC. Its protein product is CASSLAGGSYEQYF.

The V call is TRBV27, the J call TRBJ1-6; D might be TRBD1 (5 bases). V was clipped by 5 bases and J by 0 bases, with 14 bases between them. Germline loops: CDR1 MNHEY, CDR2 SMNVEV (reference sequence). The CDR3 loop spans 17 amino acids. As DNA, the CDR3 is TGTGCCAGCAGTCCGGGGGAGGGTTACTCCTATAATTCACCCCTCCACTTT. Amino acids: CASSPGEGYSYNSPLHF.

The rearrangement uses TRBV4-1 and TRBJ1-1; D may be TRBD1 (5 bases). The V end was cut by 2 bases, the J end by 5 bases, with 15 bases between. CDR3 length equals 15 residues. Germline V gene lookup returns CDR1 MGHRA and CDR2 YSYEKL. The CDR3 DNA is TGCGCCAGCAGCCAACCAACAGGCCGAAGGACTGAAGCTTTCTTT. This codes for CASSQPTGRRTEAFF.

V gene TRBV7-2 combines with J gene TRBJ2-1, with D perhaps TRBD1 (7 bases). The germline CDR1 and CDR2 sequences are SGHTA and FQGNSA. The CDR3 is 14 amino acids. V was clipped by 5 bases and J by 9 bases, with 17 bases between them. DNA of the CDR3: TGTGCCAGCAGCCCGACCCCAGGGGGGAGTGAGCAGTTCTTC. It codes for CASSPTPGGSEQFF. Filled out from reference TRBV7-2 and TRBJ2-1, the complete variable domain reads GAGVSQSPSNKVTEKGKDVELRCDPISGHTALYWYRQSLGQGLEFLIYFQGNSAPDKSGLPSDRFSAERTGGSVSTLTIQRTQQEDSAVYLCASSPTPGGSEQFFGPGTRLTVL.

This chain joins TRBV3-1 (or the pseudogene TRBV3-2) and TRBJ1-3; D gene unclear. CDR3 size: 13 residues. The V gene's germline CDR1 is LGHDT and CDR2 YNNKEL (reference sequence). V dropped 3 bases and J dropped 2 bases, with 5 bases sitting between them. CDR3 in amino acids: CASSQSTGNTIYF. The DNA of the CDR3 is TGTGCCAGCAGCCAGAGTACTGGAAACACCATATATTTT.

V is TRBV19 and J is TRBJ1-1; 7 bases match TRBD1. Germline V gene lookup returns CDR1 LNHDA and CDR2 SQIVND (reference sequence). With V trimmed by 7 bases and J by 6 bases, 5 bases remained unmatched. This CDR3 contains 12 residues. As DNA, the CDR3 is TGTGCCAGTATTTCAGGGGGGGCTGAAGCTTTCTTT. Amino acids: CASISGGAEAFF. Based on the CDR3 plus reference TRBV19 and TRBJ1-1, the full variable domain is DGGITQSPKYLFRKEGQNVTLSCEQNLNHDAMYWYRQDPGQGLRLIYYSQIVNDFQKGDIAEGYSVSREKKESFPLTVTSAQKNPTAFYLCASISGGAEAFFGQGTRLTVV.

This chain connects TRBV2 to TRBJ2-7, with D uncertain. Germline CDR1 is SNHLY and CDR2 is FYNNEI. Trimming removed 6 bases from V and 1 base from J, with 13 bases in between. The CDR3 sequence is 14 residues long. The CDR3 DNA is TGTGCCAGCAGAAGATCCGGAGAGTCCTACGAGCAGTACTTC. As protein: CASRRSGESYEQYF.

The CDR3 bases are TGTGCCAGCAGCCTGTTCGGGGTTTCTACCGGGGAGCTGTTTTTT. Its protein is CASSLFGVSTGELFF. This chain uses TRBV3-1 (or the pseudogene TRBV3-2) with TRBJ2-2; TRBD2 is a possible D gene (5 bases). The V and J ends lost 4 bases and 5 bases respectively, with 14 bases between them. The CDR3 is 15 amino acids. From germline, CDR1 is LGHDT and CDR2 YNNKEL (reference sequence).

CDR3 amino acids: CAKQARNTIYF. The CDR3 DNA reads TGTGCCAAACAGGCGAGAAACACCATATATTTT. The chain uses TRBV30 and TRBJ1-3; weak D call: TRBD1 (5 bases). The CDR3 extends over 11 amino acids. Germline V gene sequence: CDR1 GTSNPN, CDR2 SVGIG (reference sequence). V lost 8 bases and J 5 bases, leaving 10 bases between the germline ends. Together with reference TRBV30 and TRBJ1-3, the CDR3 gives the full variable domain: SQTIHQWPATLVQPVGSPLSLECTVEGTSNPNLYWYRQAAGRGLQLLFYSVGIGQISSEVPQNLSASRPQDRQFILSSKKLLLSDSGFYLCAKQARNTIYFGEGSWLTVV.

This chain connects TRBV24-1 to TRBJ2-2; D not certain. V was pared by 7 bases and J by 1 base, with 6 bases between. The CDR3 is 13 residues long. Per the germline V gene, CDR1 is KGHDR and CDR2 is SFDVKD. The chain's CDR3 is CATRHRNTGELFF. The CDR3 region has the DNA TGTGCCACCAGACACAGGAACACCGGGGAGCTGTTTTTT.

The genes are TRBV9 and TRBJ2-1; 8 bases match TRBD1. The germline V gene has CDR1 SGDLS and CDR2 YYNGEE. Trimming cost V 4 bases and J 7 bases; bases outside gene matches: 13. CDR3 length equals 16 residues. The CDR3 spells CASSPEGQGFRNEQFF. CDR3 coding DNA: TGTGCCAGCAGCCCAGAAGGACAGGGATTTCGGAATGAGCAGTTCTTC. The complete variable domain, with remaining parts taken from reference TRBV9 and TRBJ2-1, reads DSGVTQTPKHLITATGQRVTLRCSPRSGDLSVYWYQQSLDQGLQFLIQYYNGEERAKGNILERFSAQQFPDLHSELNLSSLELGDSALYFCASSPEGQGFRNEQFFGPGTRLTVL.

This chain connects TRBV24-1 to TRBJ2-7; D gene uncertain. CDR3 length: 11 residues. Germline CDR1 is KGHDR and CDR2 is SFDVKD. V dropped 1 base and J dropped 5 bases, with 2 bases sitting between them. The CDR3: CATSDLNEQYF. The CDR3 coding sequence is TGTGCCACCAGTGATTTAAACGAGCAGTACTTC.

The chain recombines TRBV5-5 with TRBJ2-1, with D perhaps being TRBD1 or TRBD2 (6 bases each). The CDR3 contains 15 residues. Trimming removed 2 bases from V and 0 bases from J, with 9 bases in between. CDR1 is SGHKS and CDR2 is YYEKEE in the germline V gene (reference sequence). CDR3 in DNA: TGTGCCAGCAGCTTAGGGGGGAGCTCCTACAATGAGCAGTTCTTC. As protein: CASSLGGSSYNEQFF.

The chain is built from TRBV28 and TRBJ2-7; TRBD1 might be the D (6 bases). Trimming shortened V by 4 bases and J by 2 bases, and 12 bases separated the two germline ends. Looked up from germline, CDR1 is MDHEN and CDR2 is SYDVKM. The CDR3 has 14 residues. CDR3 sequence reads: CASSSTGSAYEQYF. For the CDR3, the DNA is TGTGCCAGCAGTTCGACAGGTTCTGCCTACGAGCAGTACTTC.

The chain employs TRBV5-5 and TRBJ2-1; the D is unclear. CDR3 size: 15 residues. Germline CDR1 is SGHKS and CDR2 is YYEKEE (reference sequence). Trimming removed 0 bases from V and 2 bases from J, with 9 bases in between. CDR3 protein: CASSLVLGAYNEQFF. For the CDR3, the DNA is TGTGCCAGCAGCTTGGTTCTCGGCGCCTACAATGAGCAGTTCTTC.

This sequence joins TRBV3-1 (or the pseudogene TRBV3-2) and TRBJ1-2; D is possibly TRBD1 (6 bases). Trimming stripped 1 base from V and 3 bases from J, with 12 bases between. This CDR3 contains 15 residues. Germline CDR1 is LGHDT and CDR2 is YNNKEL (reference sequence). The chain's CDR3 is CASSQGFRGDYGYTF. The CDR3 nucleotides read TGTGCCAGCAGCCAAGGATTCAGGGGCGACTATGGCTACACCTTC.

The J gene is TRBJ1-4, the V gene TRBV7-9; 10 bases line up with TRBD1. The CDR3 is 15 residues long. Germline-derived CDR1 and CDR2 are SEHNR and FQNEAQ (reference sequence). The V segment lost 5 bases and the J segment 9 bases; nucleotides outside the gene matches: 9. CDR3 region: CASSHAGTGDKKLFF. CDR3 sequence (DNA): TGTGCCAGCAGCCATGCCGGGACAGGGGATAAAAAACTGTTTTTT.

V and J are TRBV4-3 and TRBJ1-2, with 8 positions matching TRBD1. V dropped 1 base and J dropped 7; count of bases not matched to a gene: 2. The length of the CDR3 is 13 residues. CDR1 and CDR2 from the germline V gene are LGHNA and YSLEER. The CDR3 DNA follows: TGCGCCAGCAGCCAAGCAGGGGGCGGTGGCTACACCTTC. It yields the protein CASSQAGGGGYTF.

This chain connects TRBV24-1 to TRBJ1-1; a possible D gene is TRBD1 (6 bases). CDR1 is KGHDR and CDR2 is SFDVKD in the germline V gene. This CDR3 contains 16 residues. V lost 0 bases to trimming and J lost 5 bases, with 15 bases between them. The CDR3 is CATSDLQYRVGTEAFF. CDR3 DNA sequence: TGTGCCACCAGTGATTTGCAATACAGGGTAGGTACTGAAGCTTTCTTT.

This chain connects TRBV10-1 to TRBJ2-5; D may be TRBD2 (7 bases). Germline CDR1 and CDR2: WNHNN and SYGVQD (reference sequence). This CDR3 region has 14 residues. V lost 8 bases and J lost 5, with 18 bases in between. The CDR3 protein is CASSSSGGPETQYF. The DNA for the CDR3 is TGCGCCAGCTCTAGCTCGGGGGGCCCGGAGACCCAGTACTTC.

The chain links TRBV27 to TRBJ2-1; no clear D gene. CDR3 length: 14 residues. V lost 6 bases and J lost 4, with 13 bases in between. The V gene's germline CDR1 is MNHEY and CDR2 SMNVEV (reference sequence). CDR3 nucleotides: TGTGCCAGCAGCCCATCCGGGCCATACAATGAGCAGTTCTTC. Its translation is CASSPSGPYNEQFF.

DNA of the CDR3: TGCGCCAGCAGTCAGGCCGGGACAGCAGCCTACGAGCAGTACTTC. Protein sequence: CASSQAGTAAYEQYF. The J gene is TRBJ2-7, the V gene TRBV10-1, with 7 bases that match TRBD1. This CDR3 is 15 amino acids long. Germline V gene lookup returns CDR1 WNHNN and CDR2 SYGVQD (reference sequence). The trim removed 5 bases at V and 2 bases at J, leaving 9 bases unmatched.

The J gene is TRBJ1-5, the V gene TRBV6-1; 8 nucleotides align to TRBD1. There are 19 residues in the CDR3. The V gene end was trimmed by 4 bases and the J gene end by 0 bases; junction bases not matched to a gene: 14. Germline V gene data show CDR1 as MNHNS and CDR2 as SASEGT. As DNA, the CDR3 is TGTGCCAGCAGTGCCATTCGGAACAGGGGGGCCAATAGCAATCAGCCCCAGCATTTT. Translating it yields CASSAIRNRGANSNQPQHF.